The rows below give T cell receptor beta chains drawn from one sample of a study of regulatory T cells in long-lasting Graves disease. TCRdb reprocessed the multiplex PCR reads with MiXCR, giving one entry per CDR3 protein. The sample contains 300,000 or so distinct CDR3 sequences, around 20% of which appear only once. The specimen comprised peripheral blood mononuclear cells (PBMCs), sampled when the disease was refractory, from a patient treated with antithyroid drugs. The receptors were gathered from a female donor with Graves disease. Each CDR3 is given with its conserved first and last residue. The size of a clone is reported for some rows only, either as once, few or many, or as a class for expanded clones.

TRBJ1-5 | . | 14 | TRBV19 | CATDRGYSNQPQHF
TRBJ1-1 | . | 15 | TRBV6-1 | CASSAIGGTDTEAFF
TRBJ2-7 | . | 14 | TRBV30 | CAWSSGIRNYEQYF
TRBJ1-6 | . | 13 | TRBV12-5 | CASGKPGPSPLHF
TRBJ1-1 | few | 14 | TRBV5-6 | CASSPRGGFTEAFF
TRBJ2-5 | many | 16 | TRBV7-8 | CASSLGQVGGQETQYF
TRBJ1-6 | few | 14 | TRBV4-1 | CASSQVGFNSPLHF
TRBJ1-5 | few | 14 | TRBV20-1 | CSARDGGNYQPQHF
TRBJ1-4 | many | 15 | TRBV12-3/TRBV12-4 | CASSPRRGPNEKLFF
TRBJ1-2 | . | 15 | TRBV7-2 | CASSLAGQATYGYTF
TRBJ2-5 | many | 15 | TRBV19 | CASSIDGVGGRTQYF
TRBJ1-5 | . | 14 | TRBV30 | CAWSRGTEGQPQHF
TRBJ1-5 | . | 15 | TRBV6-1 | CASSNNWEANQPQHF
TRBJ2-7 | few | 15 | TRBV18 | CASSLGDTAVDEQYF
TRBJ2-5 | many | 15 | TRBV7-9 | CASSLMSGNDGTQYF
TRBJ2-4 | many | 14 | TRBV6-5 | CASSYSIGWNIQYF
TRBJ2-7 | few | 15 | TRBV20-1 | CSAQNPRDRLYEQYF
TRBJ2-7 | few | 15 | TRBV30 | CAWSKPGQGGYEQYF
TRBJ2-5 | . | 15 | TRBV20-1 | CSARGGTGGLETQYF
TRBJ1-5 | . | 17 | TRBV4-3 | CASSQDRVRAGNQPQHF
TRBJ1-2 | . | 17 | TRBV12-3/TRBV12-4 | CASSPTRAGKVFHGYTF
TRBJ1-2 | many | 13 | TRBV4-3 | CASSQAGGYGYTF
TRBJ1-5 | many | 15 | TRBV12-3/TRBV12-4 | CASSPREGSNQPQHF
TRBJ2-4 | many | 12 | TRBV28 | CASSLAKNIQYF
TRBJ1-4 | few | 13 | TRBV20-1 | CSAVKGGDEKLFF
TRBJ1-1 | . | 15 | TRBV20-1 | CSAKLQGADVTEAFF
TRBJ1-1 | many | 13 | TRBV6-2/TRBV6-3 | CASIGRMNTEAFF
TRBJ2-7 | many | 15 | TRBV28 | CASASVPVGSYEQYF
TRBJ2-7 | many | 15 | TRBV27 | CASSTLRGRSYEQYF
TRBJ2-3 | . | 12 | TRBV3-1 | CASSQYPDTQYF
TRBJ1-5 | few | 15 | TRBV27 | CASSLRDHSNQPQHF
TRBJ1-6 | . | 14 | TRBV6-5 | CASSYWSRASPPHF
TRBJ1-5 | few | 14 | TRBV4-1 | CASSQLGQFQPQHF
TRBJ1-1 | many | 12 | TRBV29-1 | CSVEDMNTEAFF
TRBJ1-2 | many | 13 | TRBV2 | CASSEEMLMSYTF
TRBJ1-2 | . | 11 | TRBV30 | CAWTENYGYTF
TRBJ2-4 | . | 22 | TRBV9 | CASSLPGTSGGPRVTGKNIQYF
TRBJ1-6 | many | 12 | TRBV7-2 | CASSPTASPLHF
TRBJ1-2 | many | 12 | TRBV29-1 | CSVGPASYGYTF
TRBJ2-3 | . | 15 | TRBV18 | CASSSRTSHTDTQYF
TRBJ1-3 | many | 13 | TRBV19 | CASSDRGGNTIYF
TRBJ2-7 | many | 15 | TRBV9 | CASSVAGTSPYEQYF
TRBJ2-7 | many | 15 | TRBV6-5 | CASSYSGTSSFEQYF
TRBJ1-2 | many | 13 | TRBV29-1 | CSVAREFGHGYTF
TRBJ1-1 | . | 15 | TRBV20-1 | CSARDWRQTNTEAFF
TRBJ2-2 | . | 16 | TRBV20-1 | CSARDSGGAGTGELFF
TRBJ1-2 | few | 13 | TRBV29-1 | CSVETGGSYGYTF
TRBJ2-5 | few | 15 | TRBV25-1 | CASSERGAGQETQYF
TRBJ1-2 | many | 12 | TRBV18 | CASSPRMDGYTF
TRBJ1-1 | few | 17 | TRBV10-2 | CASSESILRAGPTEAFF
TRBJ2-2 | many | 13 | TRBV4-3 | CASSRDLTGELFF